This T cell receptor (beta chain) originates from a study of T-cell reconstitution after alpha-beta-depleted transplantation in children. This CDR3 contains 17 residues. Germline CDR1 reads SGHRS; CDR2 reads YFSETQ. V dropped 0 bases and J dropped 0 bases, with 13 bases sitting between them. The TCRbeta library was prepared with unique molecular identifiers. MiXCR was run by TCRdb on the PCR reads, yielding one entry per CDR3 protein. Of about 400,000 distinct CDR3 sequences listed, 13% were seen once; the top ten hold 4.3%. This sequence joins TRBV5-1 and TRBJ1-3; D perhaps matches TRBD1 (5 bases). The TCR originated in a human donor who donated a stem cell graft to a child with Fanconi anemia. The material was PBMCs, obtained from the stem cell graft. In DNA, the CDR3 is TGCGCCAGCAGCTTGGAGGGACTCCTATTCTCTGGAAACACCATATATTTT. This encodes CASSLEGLLFSGNTIYF.